The 2 T cell receptor beta chains in this list originate from one sample, sequenced in a study of T cells in Graves' hyperthyroidism and ophthalmopathy. Amplification yielded TCR beta CDR3 regions, with RNA transcripts as the source. First-round RT-PCR of the TCR CDR3 relied on the HTBI primer set. Each CDR3 protein gets one entry after TCRdb re-called the multiplex PCR reads with MiXCR. Among 450,000 to 700,000 distinct CDR3 sequences listed, approximately 44% were seen once. The specimen was peripheral blood or thyroid tissue (not recorded which). Receptors originate from an adult woman with Graves' disease, either hyperthyroidism or ophthalmopathy (not recorded which).

This clonotype was recorded a few times. A much larger clone sits a single nucleotide away, making a read error possible. V is TRBV20-1 and J is TRBJ1-5; 7 bases line up with TRBD1. The CDR3 sequence is 13 residues long. Looked up from germline, CDR1 is DFQATT and CDR2 is SNEGSKA (reference sequence). CDR3 coding DNA: TGCAGTGCCCATGTCCAGGGGGTCCAGCCCCATCATTTT. Protein product: CSAHVQGVQPHHF.

This rearrangement joins TRBV10-3 to TRBJ1-1, with D perhaps matching TRBD1 (6 bases). Trimming removed 10 bases from V and 0 bases from J, with 12 bases in between. The CDR3 runs 13 residues. Germline V gene sequence: CDR1 ENHRY, CDR2 SYGVKD. The CDR3 loop reads CATREGVNTEAFF. As DNA, the CDR3 is TGTGCCACCAGGGAGGGGGTGAACACTGAAGCTTTCTTT.